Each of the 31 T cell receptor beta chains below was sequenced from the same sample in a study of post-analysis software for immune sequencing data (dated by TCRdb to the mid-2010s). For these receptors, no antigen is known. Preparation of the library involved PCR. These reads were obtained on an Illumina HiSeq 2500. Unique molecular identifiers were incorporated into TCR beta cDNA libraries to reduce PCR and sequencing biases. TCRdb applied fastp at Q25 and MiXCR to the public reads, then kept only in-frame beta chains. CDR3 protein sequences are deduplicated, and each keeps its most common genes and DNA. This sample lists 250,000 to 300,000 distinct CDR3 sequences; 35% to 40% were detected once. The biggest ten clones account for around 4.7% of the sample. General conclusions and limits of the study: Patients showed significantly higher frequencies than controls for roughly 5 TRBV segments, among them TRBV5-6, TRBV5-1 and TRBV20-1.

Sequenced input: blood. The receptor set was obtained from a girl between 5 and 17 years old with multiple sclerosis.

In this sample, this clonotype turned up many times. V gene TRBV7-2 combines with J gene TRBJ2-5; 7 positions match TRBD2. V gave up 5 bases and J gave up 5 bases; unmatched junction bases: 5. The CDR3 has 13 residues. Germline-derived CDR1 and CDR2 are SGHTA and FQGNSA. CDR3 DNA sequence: TGTGCCAGCAGCCGGACTAGTCGGGAGACCCAGTACTTC. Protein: CASSRTSRETQYF. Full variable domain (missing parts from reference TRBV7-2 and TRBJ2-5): GAGVSQSPSNKVTEKGKDVELRCDPISGHTALYWYRQSLGQGLEFLIYFQGNSAPDKSGLPSDRFSAERTGGSVSTLTIQRTQQEDSAVYLCASSRTSRETQYFGPGTRLLVL.

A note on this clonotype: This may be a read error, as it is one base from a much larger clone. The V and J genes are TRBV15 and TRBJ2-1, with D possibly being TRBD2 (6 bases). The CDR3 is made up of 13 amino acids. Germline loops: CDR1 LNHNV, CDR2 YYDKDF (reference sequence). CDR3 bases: TGTACCGCGTCCGCGGGAAACTACAATGAGCAGTTCTTC. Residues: CTASAGNYNEQFF.

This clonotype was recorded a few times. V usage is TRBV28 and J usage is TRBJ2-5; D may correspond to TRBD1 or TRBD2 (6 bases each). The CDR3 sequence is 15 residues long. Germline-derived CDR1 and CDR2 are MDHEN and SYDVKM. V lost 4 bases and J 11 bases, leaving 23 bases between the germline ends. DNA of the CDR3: TGTGCCAGCAGTTCCCCGGGGGCGCCTGGTTATGAGCAGTACTTC. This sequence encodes CASSSPGAPGYEQYF.

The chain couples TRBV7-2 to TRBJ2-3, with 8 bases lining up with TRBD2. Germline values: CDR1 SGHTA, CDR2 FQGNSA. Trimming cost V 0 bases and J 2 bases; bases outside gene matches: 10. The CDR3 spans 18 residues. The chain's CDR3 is CASSLAHFAGGPTDTQYF. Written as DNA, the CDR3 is TGTGCCAGCAGCTTAGCCCACTTTGCGGGAGGTCCCACAGATACGCAGTATTTT.

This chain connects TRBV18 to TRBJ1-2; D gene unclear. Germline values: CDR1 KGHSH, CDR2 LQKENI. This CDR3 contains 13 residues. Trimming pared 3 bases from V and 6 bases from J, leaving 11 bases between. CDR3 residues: CASSPSGKDGYTF. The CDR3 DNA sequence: TGTGCCAGCTCACCGTCGGGAAAAGATGGCTACACCTTC.

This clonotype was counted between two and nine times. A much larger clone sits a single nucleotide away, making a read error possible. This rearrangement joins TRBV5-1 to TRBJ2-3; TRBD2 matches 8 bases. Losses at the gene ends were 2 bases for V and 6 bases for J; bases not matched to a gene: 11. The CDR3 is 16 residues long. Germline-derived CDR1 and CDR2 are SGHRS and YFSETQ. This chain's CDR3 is CASSFGELAVSDTQYF. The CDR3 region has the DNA TGCGCCAGCAGCTTCGGGGAACTAGCGGTATCCGATACGCAGTATTTT. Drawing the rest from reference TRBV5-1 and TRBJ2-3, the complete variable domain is KAGVTQTPRYLIKTRGQQVTLSCSPISGHRSVSWYQQTPGQGLQFLFEYFSETQRNKGNFPGRFSGRQFSNSRSEMNVSTLELGDSALYLCASSFGELAVSDTQYFGPGTRLTVL.

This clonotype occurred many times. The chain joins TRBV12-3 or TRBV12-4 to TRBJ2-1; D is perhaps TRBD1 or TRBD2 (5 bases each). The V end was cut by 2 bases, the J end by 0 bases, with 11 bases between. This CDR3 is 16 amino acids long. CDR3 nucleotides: TGTGCCAGCAGTTTACAGACGGGGCCCTCCTACAATGAGCAGTTCTTC. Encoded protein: CASSLQTGPSYNEQFF.

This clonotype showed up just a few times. The CDR3 spells CSVEWDSNQPQHF. CDR3 nucleotides: TGCAGCGTTGAGTGGGACTCCAATCAGCCCCAGCATTTT. The V gene is TRBV29-1, the J gene TRBJ1-5; D is perhaps TRBD1 (5 bases). The CDR3 totals 13 residues. Germline V lookup: CDR1 SQVTM, CDR2 ANQGSEA. V shed 3 bases and J shed 3 bases, with 9 bases lying between them.

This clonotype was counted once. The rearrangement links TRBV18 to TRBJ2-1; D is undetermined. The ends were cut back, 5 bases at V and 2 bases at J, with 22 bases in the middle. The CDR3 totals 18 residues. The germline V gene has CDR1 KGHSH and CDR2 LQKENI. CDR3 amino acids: CASSSDPVAAVTYNEQFF. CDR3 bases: TGTGCCAGCTCATCCGACCCAGTAGCAGCCGTTACCTACAATGAGCAGTTCTTC.

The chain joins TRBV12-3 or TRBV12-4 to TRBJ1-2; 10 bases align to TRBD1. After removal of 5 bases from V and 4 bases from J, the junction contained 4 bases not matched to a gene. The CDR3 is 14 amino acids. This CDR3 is CASSTTGGSYGYTF. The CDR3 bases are TGTGCCAGCAGTACGACAGGGGGCAGCTATGGCTACACCTTC.

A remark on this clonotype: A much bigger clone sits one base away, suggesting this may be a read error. The CDR3 DNA sequence: TGCAGCGTTGAAGGTCGTGCAGGCAATAAGCAGTTCTTC. It codes for CSVEGRAGNKQFF. The V call is TRBV29-1, the J call TRBJ2-1, with D unclear. This CDR3 is 13 amino acids long. Germline CDR1 is SQVTM and CDR2 is ANQGSEA.

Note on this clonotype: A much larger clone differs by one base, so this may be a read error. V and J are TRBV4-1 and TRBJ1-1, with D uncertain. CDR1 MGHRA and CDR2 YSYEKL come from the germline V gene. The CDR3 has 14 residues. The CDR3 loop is CASSQDGKNTGAFF. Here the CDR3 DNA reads TGCGCCAGCAGCCAAGATGGGAAGAACACTGGAGCTTTCTTT.

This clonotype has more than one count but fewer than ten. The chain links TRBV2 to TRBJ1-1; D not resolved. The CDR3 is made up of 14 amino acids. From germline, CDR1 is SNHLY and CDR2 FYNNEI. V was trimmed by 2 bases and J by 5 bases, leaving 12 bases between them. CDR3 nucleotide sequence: TGTGCCAGCAGTGAACTCGGAGGAAGTACTGAAGCTTTCTTT. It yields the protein CASSELGGSTEAFF. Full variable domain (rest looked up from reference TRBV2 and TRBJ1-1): EPEVTQTPSHQVTQMGQEVILRCVPISNHLYFYWYRQILGQKVEFLVSFYNNEISEKSEIFDDQFSVERPDGSNFTLKIRSTKLEDSAMYFCASSELGGSTEAFFGQGTRLTVV.

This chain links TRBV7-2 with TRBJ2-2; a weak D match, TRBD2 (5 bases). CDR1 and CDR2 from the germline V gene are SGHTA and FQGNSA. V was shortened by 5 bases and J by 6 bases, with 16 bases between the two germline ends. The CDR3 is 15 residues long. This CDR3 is CASSPQLRAAGELFF. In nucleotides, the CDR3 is TGTGCCAGCAGCCCGCAGCTGAGAGCGGCCGGGGAGCTGTTTTTT.

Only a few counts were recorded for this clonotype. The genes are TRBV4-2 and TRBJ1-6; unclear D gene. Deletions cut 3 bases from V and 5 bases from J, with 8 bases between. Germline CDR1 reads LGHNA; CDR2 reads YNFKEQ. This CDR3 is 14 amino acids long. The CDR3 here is CASSQKRNNSPLHF. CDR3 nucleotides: TGTGCCAGCAGCCAGAAAAGGAATAATTCACCCCTCCACTTT.

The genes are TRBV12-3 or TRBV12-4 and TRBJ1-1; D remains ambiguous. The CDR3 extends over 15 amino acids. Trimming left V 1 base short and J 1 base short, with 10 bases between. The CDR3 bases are TGTGCCAGCAGTTTAGGGGTCAGCTCGAACACTGAAGCTTTCTTT. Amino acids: CASSLGVSSNTEAFF.

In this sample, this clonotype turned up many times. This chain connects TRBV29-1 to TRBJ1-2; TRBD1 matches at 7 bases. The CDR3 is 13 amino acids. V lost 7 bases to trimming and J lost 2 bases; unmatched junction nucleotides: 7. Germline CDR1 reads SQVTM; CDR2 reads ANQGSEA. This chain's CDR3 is CSAGQETNYGYTF. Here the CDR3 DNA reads TGCAGCGCCGGACAGGAGACAAACTATGGCTACACCTTC.

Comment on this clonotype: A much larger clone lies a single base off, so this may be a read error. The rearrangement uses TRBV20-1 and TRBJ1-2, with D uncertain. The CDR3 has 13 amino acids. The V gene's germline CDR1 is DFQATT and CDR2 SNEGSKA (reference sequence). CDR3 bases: TGCAGTGCTAGTCCCCAGTCTAACTATGACTACACCTTC. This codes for CSASPQSNYDYTF.

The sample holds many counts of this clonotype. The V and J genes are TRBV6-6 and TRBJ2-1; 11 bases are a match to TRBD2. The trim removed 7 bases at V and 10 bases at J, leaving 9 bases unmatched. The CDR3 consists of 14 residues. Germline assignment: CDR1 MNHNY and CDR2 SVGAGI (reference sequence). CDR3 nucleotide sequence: TGTGCCAGCAATACACTAGCGGGAGTAGGCGAGCAGTTCTTC. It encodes CASNTLAGVGEQFF.

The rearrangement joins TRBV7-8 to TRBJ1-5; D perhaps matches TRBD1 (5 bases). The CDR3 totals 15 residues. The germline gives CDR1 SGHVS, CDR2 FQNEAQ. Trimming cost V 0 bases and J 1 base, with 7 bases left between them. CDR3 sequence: CASSLARQSNQPQHF. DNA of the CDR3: TGTGCCAGCAGCTTAGCGAGACAGAGCAATCAGCCCCAGCATTTT.

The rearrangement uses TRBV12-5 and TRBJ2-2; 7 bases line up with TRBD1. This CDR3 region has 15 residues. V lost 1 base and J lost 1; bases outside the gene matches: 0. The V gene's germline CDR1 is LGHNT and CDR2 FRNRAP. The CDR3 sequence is CASGLGQGNTGELFF. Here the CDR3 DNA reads TGTGCTAGTGGTTTGGGACAGGGGAACACCGGGGAGCTGTTTTTT.

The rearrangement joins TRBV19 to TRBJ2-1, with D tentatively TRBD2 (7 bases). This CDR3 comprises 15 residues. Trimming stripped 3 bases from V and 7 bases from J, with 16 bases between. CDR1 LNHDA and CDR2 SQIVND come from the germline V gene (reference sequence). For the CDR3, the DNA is TGTGCCAGTAGTATTTGGGGGGGCCGTGGGAATGAGCAGTTCTTC. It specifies CASSIWGGRGNEQFF.

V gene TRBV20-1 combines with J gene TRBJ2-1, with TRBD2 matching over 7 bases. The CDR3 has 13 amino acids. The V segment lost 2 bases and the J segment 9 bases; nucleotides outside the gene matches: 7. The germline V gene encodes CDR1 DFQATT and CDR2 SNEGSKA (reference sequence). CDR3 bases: TGCAGTGCTAGAAGTCTAGCGGCCGGTGAGCAGTTCTTC. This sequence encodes CSARSLAAGEQFF.

In DNA, the CDR3 is TGTGCCACCAGTGATTTTGCCGGCGGGGGAGATACGCAGTATTTT. Its translation: CATSDFAGGGDTQYF. J is TRBJ2-3 and V is TRBV24-1; the match to TRBD2 covers 7 bases. Germline-derived CDR1 and CDR2 are KGHDR and SFDVKD. The J segment lost 5 bases and the V segment lost 1 base, leaving 5 bases of the junction unmatched. The CDR3 is 15 amino acids.

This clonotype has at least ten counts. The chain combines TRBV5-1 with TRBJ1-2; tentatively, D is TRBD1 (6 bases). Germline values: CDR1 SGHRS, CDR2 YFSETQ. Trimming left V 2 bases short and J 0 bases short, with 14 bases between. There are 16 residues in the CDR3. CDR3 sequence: CASSFPSGVSNYGYTF. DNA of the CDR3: TGCGCCAGCAGCTTTCCATCAGGGGTCTCTAACTATGGCTACACCTTC. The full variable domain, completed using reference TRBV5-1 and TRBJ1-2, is KAGVTQTPRYLIKTRGQQVTLSCSPISGHRSVSWYQQTPGQGLQFLFEYFSETQRNKGNFPGRFSGRQFSNSRSEMNVSTLELGDSALYLCASSFPSGVSNYGYTFGSGTRLTVV.

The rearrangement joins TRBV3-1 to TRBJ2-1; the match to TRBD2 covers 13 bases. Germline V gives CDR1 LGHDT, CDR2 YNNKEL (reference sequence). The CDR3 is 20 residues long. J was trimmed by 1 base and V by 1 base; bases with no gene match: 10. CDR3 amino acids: CASSQGGLAGIMGSYNEQFF. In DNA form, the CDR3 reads TGTGCCAGCAGCCAAGGGGGACTAGCGGGAATCATGGGTTCCTACAATGAGCAGTTCTTC.

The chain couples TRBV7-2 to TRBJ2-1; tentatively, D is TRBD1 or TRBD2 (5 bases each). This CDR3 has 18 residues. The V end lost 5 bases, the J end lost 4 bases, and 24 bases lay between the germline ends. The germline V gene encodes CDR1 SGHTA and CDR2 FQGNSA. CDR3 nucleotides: TGTGCCAGCAGCCATCCTCGAACGGCGAGGGGAAGATACAATGAGCAGTTCTTC. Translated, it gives CASSHPRTARGRYNEQFF.

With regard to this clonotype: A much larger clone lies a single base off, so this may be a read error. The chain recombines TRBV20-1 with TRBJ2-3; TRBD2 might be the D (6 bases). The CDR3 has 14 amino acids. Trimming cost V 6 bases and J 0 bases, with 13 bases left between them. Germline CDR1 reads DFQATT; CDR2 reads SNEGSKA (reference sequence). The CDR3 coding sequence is TGCAGTGCAGGACGGGGGATGAGCACAGATACGCAGTATTTT. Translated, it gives CSAGRGMSTDTQYF.

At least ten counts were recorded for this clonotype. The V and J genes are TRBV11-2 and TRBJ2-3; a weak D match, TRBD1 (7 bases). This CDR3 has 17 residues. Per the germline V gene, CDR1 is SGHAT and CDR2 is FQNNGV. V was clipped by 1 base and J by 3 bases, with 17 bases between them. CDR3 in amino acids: CASSLGRGRAWTDTQYF. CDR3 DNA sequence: TGTGCCAGCAGCTTAGGGAGGGGGCGAGCGTGGACAGATACGCAGTATTTT. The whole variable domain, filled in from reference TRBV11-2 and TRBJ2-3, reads EAGVAQSPRYKIIEKRQSVAFWCNPISGHATLYWYQQILGQGPKLLIQFQNNGVVDDSQLPKDRFSAERLKGVDSTLKIQPAKLEDSAVYLCASSLGRGRAWTDTQYFGPGTRLTVL.

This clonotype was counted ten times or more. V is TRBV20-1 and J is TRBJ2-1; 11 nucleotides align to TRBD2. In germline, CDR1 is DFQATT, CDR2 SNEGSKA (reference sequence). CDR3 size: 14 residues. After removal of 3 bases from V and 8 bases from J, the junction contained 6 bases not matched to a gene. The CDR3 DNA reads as TGCAGTGCTAGGGATAGCGGGGGGGCAGATGAGCAGTTCTTC. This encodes CSARDSGGADEQFF.

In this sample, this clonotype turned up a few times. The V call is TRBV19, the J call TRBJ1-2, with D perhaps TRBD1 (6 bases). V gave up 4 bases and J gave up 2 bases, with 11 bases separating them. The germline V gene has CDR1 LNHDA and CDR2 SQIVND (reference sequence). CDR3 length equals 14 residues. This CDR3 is CASSNRDTNYGYTF. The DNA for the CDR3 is TGTGCCAGTAGTAACCGGGACACCAACTATGGCTACACCTTC.